The next 32 T cell receptor beta chains were all read from a single sample in a study of Ad26.COV2.S vaccination and SARS-CoV-2 variants. Using immunoSEQ multiplex PCR, the repertoire was profiled, and TCRdb retains in-frame clones only, with some absent. This sample has roughly 140,000 clones, with 75% to 90% found just once. The specimen comprised peripheral blood, sampled after recovery from COVID-19. The receptors were gathered from a human donor who had recovered from COVID-19.

V is TRBV6-5 and J is TRBJ1-4, with 7 bases fitting TRBD1. The germline CDR1 and CDR2 sequences are MNHEY and SVGAGI. The CDR3 is 14 residues long. V lost 5 bases to trimming and J lost 3 bases; unmatched junction nucleotides: 3. CDR3 DNA: TGTGCCAGCAGTACCGGGACAGCTAATGAAAAACTGTTTTTT. Its protein is CASSTGTANEKLFF.

The chain uses TRBV2 and TRBJ1-5; possibly TRBD1 for D (6 bases). This CDR3 comprises 15 residues. V lost 8 bases, J lost 0 bases, and 14 bases lay in between. Germline V gene data show CDR1 as SNHLY and CDR2 as FYNNEI. The CDR3 loop reads CASHFHRDSNQPQHF. In DNA, the CDR3 is TGTGCCAGCCACTTCCACAGGGATAGCAATCAGCCCCAGCATTTT.

The DNA of the CDR3 is TGCGCCAGCAGCCGGGGGCGTGGCTACAATCAGCCCCAGCATTTT. Its protein is CASSRGRGYNQPQHF. The gene calls are TRBV4-3 and TRBJ1-5; maybe TRBD1 (6 bases). The ends were cut back, 4 bases at V and 3 bases at J, with 13 bases in the middle. The CDR3 loop spans 15 amino acids. Per germline, CDR1 LGHNA and CDR2 YSLEER.

The table lists this clone with a few counts. The rearrangement links TRBV24-1 to TRBJ2-2; D ambiguous. V lost 10 bases and J lost 1, with 6 bases in between. Germline lookup yields CDR1 KGHDR and CDR2 SFDVKD. This CDR3 is built from 12 residues. CDR3 residues: CATSGNTGELFF. In nucleotides, the CDR3 is TGTGCCACTTCGGGGAACACCGGGGAGCTGTTTTTT.

This clone has just one count. This rearrangement joins TRBV7-2 to TRBJ2-7; TRBD2 agrees at 8 bases. CDR1 and CDR2 from the germline V gene are SGHTA and FQGNSA. Trimming at V came to 4 bases and at J to 6 bases, leaving 11 bases not matched to a gene. The CDR3 runs to 15 residues. This chain's CDR3 is CASSYVGGARGEQYF. CDR3 bases: TGTGCCAGCAGCTACGTCGGGGGGGCCCGGGGCGAGCAGTACTTC.

This clone has just a few counts. The chain is built from TRBV4-1 and TRBJ1-4; D gene unclear. V was cut by 3 bases and J by 6 bases, with 8 bases left in between. The CDR3 sequence is 13 residues long. Germline CDR1 and CDR2: MGHRA and YSYEKL. CDR3 in amino acids: CASSQWKYEKLFF. DNA of the CDR3: TGCGCCAGCAGCCAGTGGAAGTATGAAAAACTGTTTTTT.

The V gene is TRBV5-4, the J gene TRBJ2-1; D not certain. The germline CDR1 and CDR2 sequences are SGHNT and YYREEE (reference sequence). The CDR3 extends over 14 amino acids. V lost 0 bases and J 3 bases, leaving 7 bases between the germline ends. In nucleotides, the CDR3 is TGTGCCAGCAGCTTGGGCCGGAACTACAATGAGCAGTTCTTC. Translated, it gives CASSLGRNYNEQFF.

This clone was seen a handful of times. This chain joins TRBV27 and TRBJ1-1, with D maybe TRBD1 (6 bases). The V end was cut by 3 bases, the J end by 7 bases, with 12 bases between. Per the germline V gene, CDR1 is MNHEY and CDR2 is SMNVEV (reference sequence). The CDR3 totals 13 residues. The CDR3 spells CASSFSDRVEAFF. The CDR3 DNA reads TGTGCCAGCAGTTTTTCGGACAGAGTTGAAGCTTTCTTT.

The rearrangement links TRBV5-8 to TRBJ1-3; unclear D gene. CDR1 is SGHTS, CDR2 YDEGEE, per germline. There are 15 residues in the CDR3. The germline V and J ends were trimmed by 0 bases and 0 bases, with 7 bases remaining between them. The CDR3 DNA follows: TGTGCCAGCAGCTTGGCTGGGCTCTCTGGAAACACCATATATTTT. Its protein is CASSLAGLSGNTIYF.

V gene TRBV28 combines with J gene TRBJ2-1, with 7 bases aligning to TRBD1. Germline V gene sequence: CDR1 MDHEN, CDR2 SYDVKM. V gave up 5 bases and J gave up 4 bases; unmatched junction bases: 11. The CDR3 sequence is 16 residues long. The CDR3: CASSPSSGTAYNEQFF. CDR3 nucleotide sequence: TGTGCCAGCAGTCCTTCATCCGGGACAGCTTACAATGAGCAGTTCTTC.

This chain uses TRBV7-9 with TRBJ2-3; D may be TRBD2 (5 bases). Between the trimmed V and J ends, which lost 3 bases and 2 bases, there was a span of 9 bases. Germline V CDR1 and CDR2: SEHNR, FQNEAQ (reference sequence). The CDR3 runs 14 residues. CDR3 in amino acids: CASSLSGHTDTQYF. CDR3 nucleotides: TGTGCCAGCAGCTTGAGCGGCCACACAGATACGCAGTATTTT.

The V call is TRBV30, the J call TRBJ1-1; D uncertain. The V end lost 3 bases, the J end lost 5 bases, and 10 bases lay between the germline ends. Germline CDR1 is GTSNPN and CDR2 is SVGIG (reference sequence). The CDR3 length is 12 residues. CDR3 region: CAWREEITEAFF. The CDR3 bases are TGTGCCTGGAGGGAGGAGATTACTGAAGCTTTCTTT.

The V and J genes are TRBV3-1 (or the pseudogene TRBV3-2) and TRBJ1-1; the D gene is possibly TRBD1 (5 bases). The CDR3 length is 17 residues. V was shortened by 0 bases and J by 3 bases, with 17 bases between the two germline ends. Germline lookup yields CDR1 LGHDT and CDR2 YNNKEL (reference sequence). In nucleotides, the CDR3 is TGTGCCAGCAGCCAAGACCCGGGGGGAGGGGAGGACACTGAAGCTTTCTTT. It yields the protein CASSQDPGGGEDTEAFF.

In this sample, this clone turned up a few times. The chain uses TRBV19 and TRBJ1-3; D not certain. Trimming removed 10 bases from V and 2 bases from J, with 9 bases in between. The CDR3 is 12 amino acids. Germline assignment: CDR1 LNHDA and CDR2 SQIVND (reference sequence). CDR3 protein: CAIQSPGNTIYF. The CDR3 DNA is TGTGCCATCCAGTCCCCTGGAAACACCATATATTTT.

The chain carries TRBV18 and TRBJ2-3, with 8 bases that match TRBD2. The CDR3 sequence is 18 residues long. The V gene's germline CDR1 is KGHSH and CDR2 LQKENI. J was trimmed by 0 bases and V by 4 bases; bases with no gene match: 12. The CDR3 is CASSRYPPGGESTDTQYF. CDR3 DNA sequence: TGTGCCAGCTCACGATACCCCCCCGGGGGGGAAAGCACAGATACGCAGTATTTT.

In DNA form, the CDR3 reads TGCGCCAGCAGCCAAGTCGCAGGAGCCTGCGAGCAGTACTTC. It specifies CASSQVAGACEQYF. V gene TRBV4-1 combines with J gene TRBJ2-7; D uncertain. The V gene lost 1 base and the J gene lost 6 bases, with 13 bases spanning the gap. The CDR3 spans 14 residues. CDR1 and CDR2 (germline): MGHRA, YSYEKL.

The chain links TRBV5-4 to TRBJ1-1, with no clear D. Germline V lookup: CDR1 SGHNT, CDR2 YYREEE (reference sequence). V was cut by 4 bases and J by 7 bases, with 11 bases left in between. This CDR3 comprises 12 residues. CDR3 amino acids: CASSRVKGEAFF. The CDR3 region has the DNA TGTGCCAGCAGCCGGGTGAAGGGTGAAGCTTTCTTT.

The chain joins TRBV7-2 to TRBJ2-7, with 8 positions matching TRBD2. Germline trimming cut 3 bases from V and 3 bases from J; bases unmatched to any gene: 1. Germline CDR1 SGHTA, CDR2 FQGNSA. CDR3 length: 13 residues. The DNA for the CDR3 is TGTGCCAGCAGCTTCGGGGGGGTCTACGAGCAGTACTTC. Amino acids: CASSFGGVYEQYF.

V usage is TRBV13 and J usage is TRBJ2-1; TRBD1 matches 7 bases. This CDR3 is built from 16 residues. Germline V gene sequence: CDR1 PRHDT, CDR2 FYEKMQ (reference sequence). After removal of 0 bases from V and 0 bases from J, the junction contained 2 bases not matched to a gene. CDR3 DNA sequence: TGTGCCAGCAGCTTAGGCCAGGGGGTCTCCTACAATGAGCAGTTCTTC. Protein sequence: CASSLGQGVSYNEQFF.

The V and J genes are TRBV7-2 and TRBJ2-2; D not certain. The V gene's germline CDR1 is SGHTA and CDR2 FQGNSA. CDR3 length: 15 amino acids. Trimming removed 2 bases at V and 1 base at J, with 8 bases between. This CDR3 reads CASSLMFENTGELFF. Here the CDR3 DNA reads TGTGCCAGCAGCTTAATGTTCGAGAACACCGGGGAGCTGTTTTTT.

The rearrangement uses TRBV4-1 and TRBJ1-6, with D maybe TRBD1 (6 bases). The V and J ends lost 4 bases and 10 bases respectively, with 17 bases between them. The CDR3 runs 15 residues. Germline V gene sequence: CDR1 MGHRA, CDR2 YSYEKL. The CDR3 spells CASSPGYREVSPLHF. The CDR3 DNA sequence: TGCGCCAGCAGCCCCGGATACAGGGAGGTATCACCCCTCCACTTT.

The chain recombines TRBV2 with TRBJ1-2, with 10 bases aligning to TRBD1. CDR3 length equals 13 residues. CDR1 and CDR2 (germline): SNHLY, FYNNEI. The J segment lost 5 bases and the V segment lost 10 bases, leaving 7 bases of the junction unmatched. CDR3 DNA sequence: TGTGCCACCGACGGGACAGGGGAGTATGGCTACACCTTC. Amino acids: CATDGTGEYGYTF.

V gene TRBV6-6 combines with J gene TRBJ1-4, with a tentative D call TRBD1 (6 bases). Germline CDR1 and CDR2: MNHNY and SVGAGI (reference sequence). The V end was cut by 2 bases, the J end by 5 bases, with 9 bases between. This CDR3 region has 14 residues. In DNA form, the CDR3 reads TGTGCCAGCAGTTACGGCCAGGGGAATGAAAAACTGTTTTTT. Amino acid sequence: CASSYGQGNEKLFF.

This chain links TRBV28 with TRBJ2-7; 9 positions agree with TRBD1. There are 14 residues in the CDR3. Looked up from germline, CDR1 is MDHEN and CDR2 is SYDVKM. J was trimmed by 2 bases and V by 5 bases; bases with no gene match: 4. The CDR3 reads CASSLRDRAYEQYF. The DNA of the CDR3 is TGTGCCAGCAGTCTCCGGGACAGGGCCTACGAGCAGTACTTC.

The J gene is TRBJ2-3, the V gene TRBV7-2, with a weak D call TRBD1 (6 bases). The germline CDR1 and CDR2 sequences are SGHTA and FQGNSA. This CDR3 spans 13 amino acids. Trimming took off 5 bases at V and 12 bases at J, with 18 bases between the two ends. CDR3 residues: CASSPDRTVSQYF. As DNA, the CDR3 is TGTGCCAGCAGCCCCGACAGGACCGTATCACAGTATTTT.

The chain links TRBV10-3 to TRBJ1-5; 9 positions agree with TRBD1. Germline-derived CDR1 and CDR2 are ENHRY and SYGVKD. This CDR3 has 15 residues. V lost 3 bases to trimming and J lost 6 bases; unmatched junction nucleotides: 6. CDR3 protein: CAISEGGQGTQPQHF. The CDR3 nucleotides read TGTGCCATCAGTGAAGGGGGACAGGGTACTCAGCCCCAGCATTTT.

The chain employs TRBV2 and TRBJ1-4, with D perhaps matching TRBD1 (5 bases). CDR1 is SNHLY, CDR2 FYNNEI, per germline. This CDR3 is built from 15 residues. V dropped 3 bases and J dropped 12 bases, with 20 bases sitting between them. The CDR3 DNA reads as TGTGCCAGCAGTGAGGAGGGACCAAGGGTTGGGGAACTGTTTTTT. Translating gives CASSEEGPRVGELFF.

The chain couples TRBV9 to TRBJ1-3; unclear D gene. This CDR3 has 14 residues. Germline V gene lookup returns CDR1 SGDLS and CDR2 YYNGEE. The V and J ends lost 0 bases and 4 bases respectively, with 8 bases between them. The CDR3 region has the DNA TGTGCCAGCAGCGTAGAAGACCGAGGAAACACCATATATTTT. This codes for CASSVEDRGNTIYF.

The J gene is TRBJ1-4, the V gene TRBV19; D possibly corresponds to TRBD1 (5 bases). Trimming stripped 1 base from V and 8 bases from J, with 8 bases between. The CDR3 spans 13 residues. Germline-derived CDR1 and CDR2 are LNHDA and SQIVND (reference sequence). This CDR3 is CASSIGGEEKLFF. CDR3 in DNA: TGTGCCAGTAGTATAGGGGGGGAAGAAAAACTGTTTTTT.

This rearrangement joins TRBV5-1 to TRBJ2-3; D call uncertain. Trimming shortened V by 4 bases and J by 4 bases, and 10 bases separated the two germline ends. Germline values: CDR1 SGHRS, CDR2 YFSETQ. The CDR3 covers 13 residues. The CDR3 coding sequence is TGCGCCAGCAGCCCCGGTCTTGCAGATACGCAGTATTTT. Its protein product is CASSPGLADTQYF. Looking up the rest from reference TRBV5-1 and TRBJ2-3 gives the full variable domain: KAGVTQTPRYLIKTRGQQVTLSCSPISGHRSVSWYQQTPGQGLQFLFEYFSETQRNKGNFPGRFSGRQFSNSRSEMNVSTLELGDSALYLCASSPGLADTQYFGPGTRLTVL.

J is TRBJ2-7 and V is TRBV25-1, with TRBD1 identical over 7 bases. Germline V lookup: CDR1 MGHDK, CDR2 SYGVNS. CDR3 length equals 13 residues. V was clipped by 4 bases and J by 2 bases; unmatched bases: 2. CDR3 sequence: CASSGDRPYEQYF. CDR3 in DNA: TGTGCCAGCAGTGGGGACAGACCCTACGAGCAGTACTTC.

This clone was counted only a few times. V and J are TRBV7-9 and TRBJ2-1, with D unresolved. Germline lookup yields CDR1 SEHNR and CDR2 FQNEAQ (reference sequence). The length of the CDR3 is 15 residues. The V end was cut by 1 base, the J end by 3 bases, with 10 bases between. In DNA form, the CDR3 reads TGTGCCAGCAGCTTAGAGTCTTCATTCTACAATGAGCAGTTCTTC. This codes for CASSLESSFYNEQFF.